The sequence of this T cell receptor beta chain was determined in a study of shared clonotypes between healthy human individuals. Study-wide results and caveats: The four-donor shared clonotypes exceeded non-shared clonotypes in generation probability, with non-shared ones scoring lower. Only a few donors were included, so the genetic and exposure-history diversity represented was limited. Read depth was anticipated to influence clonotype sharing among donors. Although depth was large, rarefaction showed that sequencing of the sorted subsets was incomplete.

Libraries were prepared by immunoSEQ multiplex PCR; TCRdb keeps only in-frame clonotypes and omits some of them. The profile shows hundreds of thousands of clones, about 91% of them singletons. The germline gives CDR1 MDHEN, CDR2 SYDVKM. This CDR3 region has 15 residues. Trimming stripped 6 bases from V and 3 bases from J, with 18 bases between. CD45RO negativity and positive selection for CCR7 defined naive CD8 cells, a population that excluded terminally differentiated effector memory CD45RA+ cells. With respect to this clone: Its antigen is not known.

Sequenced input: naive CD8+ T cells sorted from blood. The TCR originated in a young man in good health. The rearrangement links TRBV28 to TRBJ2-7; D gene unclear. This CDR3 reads CASSDRADNYYEQYF. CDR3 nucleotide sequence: TGTGCCAGCAGCGATCGGGCGGATAACTACTACGAGCAGTACTTC.